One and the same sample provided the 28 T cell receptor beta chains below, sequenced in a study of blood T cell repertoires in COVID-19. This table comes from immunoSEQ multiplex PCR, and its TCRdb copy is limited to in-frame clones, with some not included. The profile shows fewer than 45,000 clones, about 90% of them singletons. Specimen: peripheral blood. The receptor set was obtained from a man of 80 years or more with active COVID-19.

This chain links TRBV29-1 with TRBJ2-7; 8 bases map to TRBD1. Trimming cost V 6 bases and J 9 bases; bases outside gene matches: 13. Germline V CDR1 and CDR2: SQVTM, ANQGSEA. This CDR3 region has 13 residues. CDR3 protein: CSVREGQAPVQYF. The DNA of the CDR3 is TGCAGCGTCCGCGAGGGACAGGCGCCGGTGCAGTACTTC.

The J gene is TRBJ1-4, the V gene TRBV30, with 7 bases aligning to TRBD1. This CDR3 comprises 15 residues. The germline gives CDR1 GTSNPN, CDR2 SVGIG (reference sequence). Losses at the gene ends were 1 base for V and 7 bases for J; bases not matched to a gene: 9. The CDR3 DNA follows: TGTGCCTGGAGTGGAGGAAGGGGGCCAAGTGAAAAACTGTTTTTT. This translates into CAWSGGRGPSEKLFF.

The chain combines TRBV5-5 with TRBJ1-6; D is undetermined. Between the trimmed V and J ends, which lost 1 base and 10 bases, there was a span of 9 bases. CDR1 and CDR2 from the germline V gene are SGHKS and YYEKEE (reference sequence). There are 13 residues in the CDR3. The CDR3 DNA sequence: TGTGCCAGCAGCTTGATCTTGGGCTCACCCCTCCACTTT. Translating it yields CASSLILGSPLHF.

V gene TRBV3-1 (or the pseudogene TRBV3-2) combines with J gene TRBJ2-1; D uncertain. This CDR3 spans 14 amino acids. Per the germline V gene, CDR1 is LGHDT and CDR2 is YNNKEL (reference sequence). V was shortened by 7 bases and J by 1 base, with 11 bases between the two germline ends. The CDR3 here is CASTRKRSYNEQFF. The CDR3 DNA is TGTGCCAGCACACGGAAGCGATCCTACAATGAGCAGTTCTTC.

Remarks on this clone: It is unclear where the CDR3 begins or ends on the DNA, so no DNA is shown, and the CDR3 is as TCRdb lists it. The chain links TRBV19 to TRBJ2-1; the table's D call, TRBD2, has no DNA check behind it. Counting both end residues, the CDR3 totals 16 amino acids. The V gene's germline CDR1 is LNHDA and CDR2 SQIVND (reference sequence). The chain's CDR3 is CACASRTGASGPPQFF.

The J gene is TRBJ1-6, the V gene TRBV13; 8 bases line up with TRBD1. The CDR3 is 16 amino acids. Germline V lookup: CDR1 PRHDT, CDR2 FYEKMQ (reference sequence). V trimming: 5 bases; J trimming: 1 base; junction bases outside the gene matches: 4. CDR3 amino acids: CASSIRQGSYNSPLHF. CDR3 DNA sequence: TGTGCCAGCAGCATACGACAGGGGTCCTATAATTCACCCCTCCACTTT.

CDR3 residues: CASRPLAGAGGFYNEQFF. CDR3 sequence (DNA): TGTGCCAGTAGACCACTAGCGGGAGCAGGAGGCTTTTACAATGAGCAGTTCTTC. J is TRBJ2-1 and V is TRBV19; TRBD2 aligns across 11 bases. The CDR3 runs to 18 residues. V lost 6 bases to trimming and J lost 4 bases; unmatched junction nucleotides: 14. Germline CDR1 reads LNHDA; CDR2 reads SQIVND (reference sequence).

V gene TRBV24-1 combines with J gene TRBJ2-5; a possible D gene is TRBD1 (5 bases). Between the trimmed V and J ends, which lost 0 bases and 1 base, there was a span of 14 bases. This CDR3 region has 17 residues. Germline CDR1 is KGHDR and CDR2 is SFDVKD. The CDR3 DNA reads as TGTGCCACCAGTGATTTGGACGGACACAAAGGCCAAGAGACCCAGTACTTC. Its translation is CATSDLDGHKGQETQYF.

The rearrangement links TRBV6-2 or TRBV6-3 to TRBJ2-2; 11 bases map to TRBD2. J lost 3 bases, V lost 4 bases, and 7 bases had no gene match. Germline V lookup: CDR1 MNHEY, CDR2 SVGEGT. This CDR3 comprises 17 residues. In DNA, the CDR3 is TGTGCCAGCAGTTCACTAGCGGGAGTATGGGACACCGGGGAGCTGTTTTTT. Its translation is CASSSLAGVWDTGELFF.

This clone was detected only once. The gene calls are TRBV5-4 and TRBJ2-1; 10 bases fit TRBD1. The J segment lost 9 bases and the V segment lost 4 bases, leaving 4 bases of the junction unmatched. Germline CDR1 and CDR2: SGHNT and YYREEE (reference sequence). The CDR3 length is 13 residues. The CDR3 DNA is TGTGCCAGCAGCGCCGACAGGGGGCGTGAGCAGTTCTTC. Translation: CASSADRGREQFF.

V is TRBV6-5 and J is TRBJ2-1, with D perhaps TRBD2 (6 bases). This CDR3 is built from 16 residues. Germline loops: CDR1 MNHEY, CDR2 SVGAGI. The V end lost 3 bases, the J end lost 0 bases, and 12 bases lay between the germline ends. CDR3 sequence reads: CASSYSSASSYNEQFF. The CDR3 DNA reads TGTGCCAGCAGTTATTCTAGCGCGAGCTCCTACAATGAGCAGTTCTTC.

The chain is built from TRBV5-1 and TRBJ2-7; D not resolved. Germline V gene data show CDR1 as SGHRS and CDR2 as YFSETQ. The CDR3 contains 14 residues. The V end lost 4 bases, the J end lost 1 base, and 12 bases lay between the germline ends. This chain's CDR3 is CASSLELLSYEQYF. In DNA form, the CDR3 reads TGCGCCAGCAGCCTCGAGCTCCTTTCCTACGAGCAGTACTTC.

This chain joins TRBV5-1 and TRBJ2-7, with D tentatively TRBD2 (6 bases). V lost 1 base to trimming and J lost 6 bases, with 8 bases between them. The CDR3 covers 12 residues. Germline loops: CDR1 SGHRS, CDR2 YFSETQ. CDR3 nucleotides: TGCGCCAGCAGCTTGCCCGGGAGCGAGCAGTACTTC. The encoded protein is CASSLPGSEQYF.

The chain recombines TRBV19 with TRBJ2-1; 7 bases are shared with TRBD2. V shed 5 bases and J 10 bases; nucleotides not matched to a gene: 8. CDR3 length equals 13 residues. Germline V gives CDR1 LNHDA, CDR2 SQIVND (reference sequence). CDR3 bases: TGTGCCAGTAGTGTGGGAGGGCCGGCGGAGCAGTTCTTC. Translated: CASSVGGPAEQFF.

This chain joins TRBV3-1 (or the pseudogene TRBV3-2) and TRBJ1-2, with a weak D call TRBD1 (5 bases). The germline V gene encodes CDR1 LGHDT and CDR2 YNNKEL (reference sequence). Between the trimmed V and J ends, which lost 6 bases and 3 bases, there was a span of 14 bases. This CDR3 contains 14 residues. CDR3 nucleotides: TGTGCCAGCAGTCCCGGGGAGGGGCACTATGGCTACACCTTC. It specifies CASSPGEGHYGYTF.

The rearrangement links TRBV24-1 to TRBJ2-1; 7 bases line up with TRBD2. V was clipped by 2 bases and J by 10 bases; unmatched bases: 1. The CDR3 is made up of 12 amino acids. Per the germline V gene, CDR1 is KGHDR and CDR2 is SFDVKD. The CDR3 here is CATSDYSGEQFF. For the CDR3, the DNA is TGTGCCACCAGTGATTATAGCGGGGAGCAGTTCTTC.

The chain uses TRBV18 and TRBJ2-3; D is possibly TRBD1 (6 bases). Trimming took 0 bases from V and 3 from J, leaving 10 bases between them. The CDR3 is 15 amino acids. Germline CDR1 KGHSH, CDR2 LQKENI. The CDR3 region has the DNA TGTGCCAGCTCACCACCGGGGGCTCAGACAGATACGCAGTATTTT. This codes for CASSPPGAQTDTQYF. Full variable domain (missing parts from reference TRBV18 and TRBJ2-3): NAGVMQNPRHLVRRRGQEARLRCSPMKGHSHVYWYRQLPEEGLKFMVYLQKENIIDESGMPKERFSAEFPKEGPSILRIQQVVRGDSAAYFCASSPPGAQTDTQYFGPGTRLTVL.

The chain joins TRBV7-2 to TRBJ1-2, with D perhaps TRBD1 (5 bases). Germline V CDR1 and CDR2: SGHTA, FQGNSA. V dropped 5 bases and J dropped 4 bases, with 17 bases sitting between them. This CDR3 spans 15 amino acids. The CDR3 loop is CASSPYRQAPYGYTF. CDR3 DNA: TGTGCCAGCAGCCCTTACAGGCAAGCCCCCTATGGCTACACCTTC.

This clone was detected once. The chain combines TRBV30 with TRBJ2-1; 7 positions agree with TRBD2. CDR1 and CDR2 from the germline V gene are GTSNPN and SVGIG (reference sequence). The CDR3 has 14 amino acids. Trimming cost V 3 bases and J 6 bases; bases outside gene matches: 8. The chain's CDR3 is CAWRRAGPLNEQFF. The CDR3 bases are TGTGCCTGGAGACGAGCGGGACCCCTCAATGAGCAGTTCTTC.

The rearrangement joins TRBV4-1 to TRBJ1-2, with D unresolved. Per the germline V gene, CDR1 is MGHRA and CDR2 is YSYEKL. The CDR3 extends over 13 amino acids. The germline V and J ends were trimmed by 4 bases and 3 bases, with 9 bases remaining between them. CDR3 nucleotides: TGCGCCAGCAGCCTTGCCGGGGACTATGGCTACACCTTC. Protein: CASSLAGDYGYTF.

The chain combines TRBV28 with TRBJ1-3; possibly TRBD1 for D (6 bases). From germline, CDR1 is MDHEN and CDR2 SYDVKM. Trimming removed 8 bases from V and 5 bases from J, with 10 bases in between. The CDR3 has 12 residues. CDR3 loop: CASHRERNTIYF. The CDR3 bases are TGTGCCAGCCACAGGGAACGAAACACCATATATTTT.

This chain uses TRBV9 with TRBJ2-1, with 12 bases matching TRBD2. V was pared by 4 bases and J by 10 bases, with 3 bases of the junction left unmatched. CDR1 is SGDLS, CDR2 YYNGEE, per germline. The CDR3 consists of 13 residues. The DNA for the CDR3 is TGTGCCAGCAGCCAAGGACTAGCGGGGGAGCAGTTCTTC. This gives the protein CASSQGLAGEQFF.

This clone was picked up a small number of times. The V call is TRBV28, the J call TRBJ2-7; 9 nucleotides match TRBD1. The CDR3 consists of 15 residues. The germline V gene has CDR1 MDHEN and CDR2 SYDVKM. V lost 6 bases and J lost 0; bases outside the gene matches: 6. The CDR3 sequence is CASSEPGQGSYEQYF. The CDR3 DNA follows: TGTGCCAGCAGCGAGCCGGGACAGGGCTCCTACGAGCAGTACTTC.

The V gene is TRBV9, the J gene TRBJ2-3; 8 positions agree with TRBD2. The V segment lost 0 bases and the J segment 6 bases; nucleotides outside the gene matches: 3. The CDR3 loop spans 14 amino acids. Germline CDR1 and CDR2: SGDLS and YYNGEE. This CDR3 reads CASSVEASGDTQYF. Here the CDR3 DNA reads TGTGCCAGCAGCGTAGAGGCTAGCGGGGATACGCAGTATTTT.

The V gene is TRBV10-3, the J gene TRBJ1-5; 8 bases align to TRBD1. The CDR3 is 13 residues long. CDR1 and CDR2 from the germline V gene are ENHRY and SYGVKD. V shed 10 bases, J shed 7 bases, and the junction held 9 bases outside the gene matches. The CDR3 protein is CANGQGPLQPQHF. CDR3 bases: TGTGCCAACGGACAGGGCCCGTTGCAGCCCCAGCATTTT.

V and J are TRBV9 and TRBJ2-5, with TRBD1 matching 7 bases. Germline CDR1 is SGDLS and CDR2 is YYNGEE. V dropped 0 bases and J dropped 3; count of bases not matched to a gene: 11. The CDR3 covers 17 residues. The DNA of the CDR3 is TGTGCCAGCAGCGTAGGAGCGACAGGGCCCTTCGAAGAGACCCAGTACTTC. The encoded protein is CASSVGATGPFEETQYF.

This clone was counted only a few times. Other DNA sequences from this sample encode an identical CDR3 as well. The CDR3: CASSPRGNSNQPQHF. CDR3 nucleotides: TGTGCCAGCTCACCCAGGGGGAATAGCAATCAGCCCCAGCATTTT. The rearrangement uses TRBV18 and TRBJ1-5, with TRBD1 matching 7 bases. The CDR3 length is 15 residues. In germline, CDR1 is KGHSH, CDR2 LQKENI. V shed 3 bases and J 0 bases; nucleotides not matched to a gene: 2.

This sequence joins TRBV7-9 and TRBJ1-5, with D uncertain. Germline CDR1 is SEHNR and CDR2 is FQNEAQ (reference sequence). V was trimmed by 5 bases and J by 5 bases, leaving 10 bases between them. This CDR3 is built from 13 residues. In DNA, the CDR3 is TGTGCCAGCAGCGCCGACGGGTATCAGCCCCAGCATTTT. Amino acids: CASSADGYQPQHF.